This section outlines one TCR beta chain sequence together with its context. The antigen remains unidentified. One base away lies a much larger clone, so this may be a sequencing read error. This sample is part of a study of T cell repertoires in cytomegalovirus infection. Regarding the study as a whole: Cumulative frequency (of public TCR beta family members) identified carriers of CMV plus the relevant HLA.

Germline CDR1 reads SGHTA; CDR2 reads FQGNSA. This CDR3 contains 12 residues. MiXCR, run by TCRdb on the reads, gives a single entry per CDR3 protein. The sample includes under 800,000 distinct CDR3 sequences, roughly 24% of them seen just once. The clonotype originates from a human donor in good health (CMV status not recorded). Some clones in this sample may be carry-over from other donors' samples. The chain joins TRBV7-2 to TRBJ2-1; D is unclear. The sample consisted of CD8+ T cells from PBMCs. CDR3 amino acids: CVSSLLYNEQFF. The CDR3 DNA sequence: TGTGTCAGCAGCTTATTGTACAATGAGCAGTTCTTC.